This T cell receptor (beta chain) is from a study of blood T cell repertoires in COVID-19. Overall study context: Specimens from acute and convalescent COVID-19 originated in the United States, Italy and Spain.

This CDR3 contains 15 residues. CDR1 is SGHAT and CDR2 is FQNNGV in the germline V gene. With V trimmed by 3 bases and J by 0 bases, 4 bases remained unmatched. How the authors handled the data: Amplification from reference gene primers served as the basis for estimated nucleated cell counts. Repertoires were generated with immunoSEQ multiplex PCR, while TCRdb's copy carries only in-frame clones and drops some. V, J and clone size were drawn from that table, and D and trimming were deduced from the DNA. The repertoire holds 40,000 to 55,000 clones, with roughly 83% as singletons. The chain recombines TRBV11-2 with TRBJ2-7; 8 bases fit TRBD1. The specimen was peripheral blood. The TCR sequence derives from a man aged 50-59 years with active COVID-19. In DNA, the CDR3 is TGTGCCAGCAGCTTCGGGACAGGCCTCTCCTACGAGCAGTACTTC. Translation gives CASSFGTGLSYEQYF.